The rows below give T cell receptor beta chains drawn from one sample of a study of cytomegalovirus exposure and HLA in healthy donors. Using immunoSEQ multiplex PCR, the repertoire was profiled, and TCRdb retains in-frame clones only, with some absent. The sample records 120,000 or so clones, 80% being singletons. Sample: PBMCs. The source of these receptors is a male donor in good health and CMV-seronegative. CDR3s include the opening cysteine and the closing phenylalanine or tryptophan. Fields, in order: V gene, J gene, D gene, clone size, CDR3 DNA, CDR3 protein. The D gene is left open where the match is weak. Size values are once, few and many counts, or a class for expanded clones, and some rows have none.

TRBV9	TRBJ2-1	TRBD2	NA	TGTGCCAGCAGCGTAGCTGGTGTAGCGGGGCGCTTCTCCTACAATGAGCAGTTCTTC	CASSVAGVAGRFSYNEQFF
TRBV11-2	TRBJ1-6	NA	NA	TGTGCCAGCAGCTACCCGTACGGGGGGAATTCACCCCTCCACTTT	CASSYPYGGNSPLHF
TRBV7-9	TRBJ1-2	NA	NA	TGTGCCAGCAGCTCGACACCGAACTATGGCTACACCTTC	CASSSTPNYGYTF
TRBV18	TRBJ1-1	TRBD1	NA	TGTGCCAGCTCACGGGGACAGGGATTCATGAACACTGAAGCTTTCTTT	CASSRGQGFMNTEAFF
TRBV5-1	TRBJ2-3	TRBD1	NA	TGCGCCAGCAGCTACGGGGACAGAGGCACAGATACGCAGTATTTT	CASSYGDRGTDTQYF
TRBV19	TRBJ2-6	NA	NA	TGTGCCAGTAGTATCGGGGAGCCTGGGGCCAACGTCCTGACTTTC	CASSIGEPGANVLTF
TRBV5-1	TRBJ2-7	TRBD2	NA	TGCGCCAGCAGCTTGACTAGCGGTACCTACGAGCAGTACTTC	CASSLTSGTYEQYF
TRBV19	TRBJ2-2	TRBD1	NA	TGTGCCAGTAGTATCGGACAGGCGAACACCGGGGAGCTGTTTTTT	CASSIGQANTGELFF
TRBV5-1	TRBJ1-6	NA	NA	TGCGCCAGCAGCTTGGGGCAGGGGACCGCCGGTTCACCCCTCCACTTT	CASSLGQGTAGSPLHF
TRBV6-5	TRBJ1-1	NA	NA	TGTGCCAGCAGCGCGGGGGGCTCGAACACTGAAGCTTTCTTT	CASSAGGSNTEAFF
TRBV9	TRBJ1-2	NA	NA	TGTGCCAGCAGCGCGAGCGCCGGGGTGGACGCGTCAAATCTTTACACCTTC	CASSASAGVDASNLYTF
TRBV4-3	TRBJ2-1	TRBD2	few	TGCGCCAGCAGCCAAGATGGAGGGGGAGCGGGGGGGCCGGGAAATGAGCAGTTCTTC	CASSQDGGGAGGPGNEQFF
TRBV5-4	TRBJ2-5	NA	NA	TGTGCCAGCAGCTTGGGCGGCCAAGAGACCCAGTACTTC	CASSLGGQETQYF